This TCR beta chain emerged from a study of beta chain features in type 1 diabetes. Study-level background: Summed over all samples, the examined sorted cells came to 90 million to 120 million.

The CDR3 runs to 13 residues. Trimming removed 5 bases from V and 1 base from J, with 6 bases in between. CDR1 is SGHRS and CDR2 is YFSETQ in the germline V gene. Findings of the study overall: Shorter TCRB CDR3s, moderately but significantly so, marked every one of the four CD4+ subsets in Type 1 diabetes patients.

Notes on this clone: Its cognate antigen is unknown.

Expressed TCRB transcripts were sequenced after all isolated RNA was converted to cDNA. Only in-frame clones appear in the TCRdb table, and some are missing; sequencing was by immunoSEQ multiplex PCR. The sample shows about 700,000 clones, under 15% of them seen only once. Sequencing used naive CD4+ T cells from blood. The rearrangement joins TRBV5-1 to TRBJ2-2, with no clear D. This receptor was taken from a man aged 18 to 35 with type 1 diabetes. The CDR3 reads CASRDLNTGELFF. CDR3 nucleotide sequence: TGCGCCAGCAGAGACCTGAACACCGGGGAGCTGTTTTTT.